These 28 T cell receptor beta chains share one sample of origin, sequenced in a study of control samples from healthy donors and cancer patients. Produced via immunoSEQ multiplex PCR; TCRdb's table is partial and in-frame only. Found here are fewer than 90,000 clones, about 80% of them singletons; the top ten hold 25% to 35%. Sequenced sample: blood. The receptors were sampled from a man over 45 in good health.

Note on this clone: The same CDR3 arises from other DNA sequences in this sample as well. This sequence joins TRBV5-4 and TRBJ1-5, with D maybe TRBD1 (5 bases). The germline V and J ends were trimmed by 0 bases and 4 bases, with 5 bases remaining between them. The CDR3 has 13 amino acids. The germline V gene encodes CDR1 SGHNT and CDR2 YYREEE (reference sequence). The CDR3 coding sequence is TGTGCCAGCAGCTTGGCAGGGAATCAGCCCCAGCATTTT. Amino acid sequence: CASSLAGNQPQHF.

The V and J genes are TRBV7-9 and TRBJ2-3; 10 bases align to TRBD1. In germline, CDR1 is SEHNR, CDR2 FQNEAQ (reference sequence). The junction had 10 bases not matched to a gene; V was cut back by 5 bases and J by 2 bases. The CDR3 has 17 amino acids. The CDR3 spells CASSPRGGTGVTDTQYF. DNA of the CDR3: TGTGCCAGCAGCCCACGCGGGGGGACAGGGGTCACAGATACGCAGTATTTT.

The chain uses TRBV5-4 and TRBJ1-1, with D maybe TRBD1 (6 bases). Per the germline V gene, CDR1 is SGHNT and CDR2 is YYREEE (reference sequence). The CDR3 covers 15 residues. Between the trimmed V and J ends, which lost 1 base and 1 base, there was a span of 11 bases. The CDR3 region is CASSLSGRGNTEAFF. The CDR3, as DNA: TGTGCCAGCAGCTTGAGTGGCAGGGGGAACACTGAAGCTTTCTTT.

The chain carries TRBV9 and TRBJ2-7; the match to TRBD2 covers 9 bases. The germline CDR1 and CDR2 sequences are SGDLS and YYNGEE. J was trimmed by 3 bases and V by 5 bases; bases with no gene match: 6. The CDR3 is made up of 14 amino acids. CDR3 in DNA: TGTGCCAGCAGTCCACGTAGCGGGAGCTACGAGCAGTACTTC. This gives the protein CASSPRSGSYEQYF.

The J gene is TRBJ1-1, the V gene TRBV3-1 (or the pseudogene TRBV3-2); D possibly corresponds to TRBD1 (6 bases). Trimming shortened V by 0 bases and J by 11 bases, and 19 bases separated the two germline ends. There are 15 residues in the CDR3. Germline V lookup: CDR1 LGHDT, CDR2 YNNKEL (reference sequence). Here the CDR3 DNA reads TGTGCCAGCAGCCAAGAACTGGGGGCATTCTCTCTCGCTTTCTTT. As protein: CASSQELGAFSLAFF.

In DNA, the CDR3 is TGTGCCAGCTGGGACCCGGCCACCTATGGCTACACCTTC. As protein: CASWDPATYGYTF. This sequence joins TRBV19 and TRBJ1-2, with D possibly matching TRBD1 (5 bases). Trimming shortened V by 9 bases and J by 4 bases, and 15 bases separated the two germline ends. The germline V gene has CDR1 LNHDA and CDR2 SQIVND (reference sequence). This CDR3 has 13 residues.

The chain carries TRBV7-9 and TRBJ2-6; D uncertain. The CDR3 is 13 amino acids. The V and J ends lost 1 base and 3 bases respectively, with 1 base between them. Germline V gene lookup returns CDR1 SEHNR and CDR2 FQNEAQ (reference sequence). The CDR3 loop reads CASSLVGANVLTF. CDR3 DNA: TGTGCCAGCAGCTTAGTTGGGGCCAACGTCCTGACTTTC.

The chain uses TRBV7-9 and TRBJ1-4; D gene ambiguous. Germline assignment: CDR1 SEHNR and CDR2 FQNEAQ (reference sequence). CDR3 length: 12 amino acids. V lost 3 bases to trimming and J lost 8 bases, with 7 bases between them. The CDR3: CASSFRGEKLFF. The CDR3 bases are TGTGCCAGCAGCTTCAGAGGGGAAAAACTGTTTTTT.

This clone was observed a handful of times. The J gene is TRBJ2-3, the V gene TRBV24-1, with TRBD2 matching over 7 bases. This CDR3 contains 15 residues. The J segment lost 4 bases and the V segment lost 1 base, leaving 4 bases of the junction unmatched. In germline, CDR1 is KGHDR, CDR2 SFDVKD. Here the CDR3 reads CATSDFGGGADTQYF. CDR3 DNA: TGTGCCACCAGTGATTTCGGGGGAGGGGCAGATACGCAGTATTTT.

V and J are TRBV4-2 and TRBJ2-3; 8 nucleotides line up with TRBD2. The CDR3 is 15 residues long. Germline values: CDR1 LGHNA, CDR2 YNFKEQ. V dropped 0 bases and J dropped 4; count of bases not matched to a gene: 3. CDR3 nucleotide sequence: TGTGCCAGCAGCCAAGAGACTAGCGTCCCAGATACGCAGTATTTT. Its translation is CASSQETSVPDTQYF.

The chain joins TRBV5-4 to TRBJ2-2, with D maybe TRBD2 (5 bases). This CDR3 is built from 13 residues. Germline CDR1 is SGHNT and CDR2 is YYREEE (reference sequence). Between the trimmed V and J ends, which lost 0 bases and 5 bases, there was a span of 5 bases. The CDR3 DNA reads TGTGCCAGCAGCTTGGCGGGGACCGGGGAGCTGTTTTTT. The encoded protein is CASSLAGTGELFF.

This chain uses TRBV30 with TRBJ1-3; D is possibly TRBD1 (6 bases). Trimming took off 6 bases at V and 0 bases at J, with 15 bases between the two ends. The length of the CDR3 is 15 residues. Germline V lookup: CDR1 GTSNPN, CDR2 SVGIG (reference sequence). Here the CDR3 DNA reads TGTGCCTGCGGAGGACAGCTTCTCTCTGGAAACACCATATATTTT. Protein sequence: CACGGQLLSGNTIYF.

This chain links TRBV6-4 with TRBJ1-6; 9 positions match TRBD1. V shed 2 bases, J shed 2 bases, and the junction held 16 bases outside the gene matches. The CDR3 loop spans 21 amino acids. The germline CDR1 and CDR2 sequences are MRHNA and SNTAGT. DNA of the CDR3: TGTGCCAGCAGTGACCGTCCCATCCTTCGGTGGGACAGGGCCTATAATTCACCCCTCCACTTT. It is translated as CASSDRPILRWDRAYNSPLHF.

This chain connects TRBV7-9 to TRBJ2-1, with 10 positions matching TRBD2. Trimming cost V 5 bases and J 6 bases; bases outside gene matches: 7. The germline gives CDR1 SEHNR, CDR2 FQNEAQ (reference sequence). The CDR3 has 15 residues. CDR3 loop: CASSQGLAGGNEQFF. The DNA for the CDR3 is TGTGCCAGCAGCCAAGGGTTAGCGGGGGGCAATGAGCAGTTCTTC.

The chain is built from TRBV4-3 and TRBJ1-1; the match to TRBD1 covers 9 bases. The J segment lost 8 bases and the V segment lost 2 bases, leaving 12 bases of the junction unmatched. CDR1 is LGHNA and CDR2 is YSLEER in the germline V gene. The CDR3 length is 16 residues. CDR3 amino acids: CASSQSFGGTGTEAFF. As DNA, the CDR3 is TGCGCCAGCAGCCAAAGCTTCGGCGGGACAGGGACAGAAGCTTTCTTT.

This sequence joins TRBV18 and TRBJ2-2, with D hard to call. V gave up 3 bases and J gave up 4 bases, with 6 bases separating them. The CDR3 sequence is 13 residues long. In germline, CDR1 is KGHSH, CDR2 LQKENI. The CDR3 sequence: CASSPDLTGELFF. The CDR3 nucleotides are TGTGCCAGCTCACCGGACCTCACCGGGGAGCTGTTTTTT.

This sequence joins TRBV28 and TRBJ2-1; TRBD2 aligns across 7 bases. Germline lookup yields CDR1 MDHEN and CDR2 SYDVKM. The CDR3 length is 15 residues. V was pared by 7 bases and J by 3 bases, with 9 bases of the junction left unmatched. CDR3 amino acids: CASNPGTKLYNEQFF. DNA of the CDR3: TGTGCCAGCAATCCCGGGACTAAACTCTACAATGAGCAGTTCTTC.

This clone has just a few counts. The rearrangement joins TRBV7-2 to TRBJ2-3, with 8 bases fitting TRBD2. CDR3 size: 15 residues. Trimming cost V 3 bases and J 4 bases; bases outside gene matches: 6. Germline CDR1 and CDR2: SGHTA and FQGNSA. The CDR3 region has the DNA TGTGCCAGCAGCTTTCAAGCGGGAGAACCAGATACGCAGTATTTT. This translates into CASSFQAGEPDTQYF.

V and J are TRBV5-6 and TRBJ2-7; D is unclear. This CDR3 contains 14 residues. Trimming took 0 bases from V and 1 from J, leaving 8 bases between them. Looked up from germline, CDR1 is SGHDT and CDR2 is YYEEEE. The CDR3 bases are TGTGCCAGCAGCTTGGGGGTATGGTCCTACGAGCAGTACTTC. Its translation: CASSLGVWSYEQYF. Full variable domain (outside the CDR3, taken from reference TRBV5-6 and TRBJ2-7): DAGVTQSPTHLIKTRGQQVTLRCSPKSGHDTVSWYQQALGQGPQFIFQYYEEEERQRGNFPDRFSGHQFPNYSSELNVNALLLGDSALYLCASSLGVWSYEQYFGPGTRLTVT.

The V call is TRBV10-1, the J call TRBJ1-1; D is uncertain. V was cut by 3 bases and J by 1 base, with 9 bases left in between. Germline CDR1 WNHNN, CDR2 SYGVQD (reference sequence). CDR3 length: 14 amino acids. CDR3 DNA sequence: TGCGCCAGCAGTGATAGGGATACGAACACTGAAGCTTTCTTT. Encoded protein: CASSDRDTNTEAFF.

This clone was counted once. The genes are TRBV29-1 and TRBJ2-7, with D maybe TRBD1 (5 bases). Germline V gene sequence: CDR1 SQVTM, CDR2 ANQGSEA. Trimming removed 5 bases at V and 7 bases at J, with 9 bases between. This CDR3 has 10 amino acids. The DNA for the CDR3 is TGCAGCGTTTTGGACACAGAGCAGTACTTC. This gives the protein CSVLDTEQYF.

The chain couples TRBV7-6 to TRBJ2-7, with TRBD2 matching over 7 bases. The trim removed 1 base at V and 3 bases at J, leaving 3 bases unmatched. The CDR3 is 14 amino acids. In germline, CDR1 is SGHVS, CDR2 FNYEAQ. CDR3 bases: TGTGCCAGCAGCTTAGGCGGACTAGTCTACGAGCAGTACTTC. It translates to CASSLGGLVYEQYF. Drawing the rest from reference TRBV7-6 and TRBJ2-7, the complete variable domain is GAGVSQSPRYKVTKRGQDVALRCDPISGHVSLYWYRQALGQGPEFLTYFNYEAQQDKSGLPNDRFSAERPEGSISTLTIQRTEQRDSAMYRCASSLGGLVYEQYFGPGTRLTVT.

The chain links TRBV6-6 to TRBJ2-7; the D gene is possibly TRBD1 (6 bases). Germline CDR1 MNHNY, CDR2 SVGAGI (reference sequence). There are 12 residues in the CDR3. V was cut by 6 bases and J by 6 bases, with 12 bases left in between. CDR3 nucleotide sequence: TGTGCCAGCAGCTTCATGGGGGCCGAGCAGTACTTC. This translates into CASSFMGAEQYF.

The chain recombines TRBV30 with TRBJ2-5, with D unclear. The CDR3 length is 11 residues. Trimming stripped 2 bases from V and 5 bases from J, with 6 bases between. The V gene's germline CDR1 is GTSNPN and CDR2 SVGIG (reference sequence). CDR3 DNA sequence: TGTGCCTGGAGTTTGGTGGAGACCCAGTACTTC. Translation gives CAWSLVETQYF.

J is TRBJ2-1 and V is TRBV10-3; 11 nucleotides agree with TRBD2. Germline assignment: CDR1 ENHRY and CDR2 SYGVKD. V dropped 4 bases and J dropped 6; count of bases not matched to a gene: 5. The CDR3 extends over 15 amino acids. This CDR3 reads CAISGPGLAVNEQFF. In nucleotides, the CDR3 is TGTGCCATCAGTGGCCCGGGACTAGCGGTCAATGAGCAGTTCTTC.

By proportion, this clone is hyperexpanded. CDR3 bases: TGTGCCAGTAGACATGGAGGGACAGGGGGCTATTCACCCCTCCACTTT. This sequence encodes CASRHGGTGGYSPLHF. The V call is TRBV19, the J call TRBJ1-6; TRBD1 aligns across 12 bases. V was pared by 6 bases and J by 8 bases, with 8 bases of the junction left unmatched. Germline values: CDR1 LNHDA, CDR2 SQIVND (reference sequence). CDR3 length equals 16 residues.

A single count supports this clone. The V call is TRBV7-7, the J call TRBJ1-1; 8 positions agree with TRBD1. Germline V gives CDR1 SSHAT, CDR2 FNYEAQ (reference sequence). This CDR3 has 15 amino acids. Unmatched junction bases numbered 7, after V lost 6 bases and J lost 1 base. CDR3 region: CASRKTTGANTEAFF. The CDR3 DNA reads as TGTGCCAGCAGGAAGACGACAGGGGCGAACACTGAAGCTTTCTTT. Drawing the rest from reference TRBV7-7 and TRBJ1-1, the complete variable domain is GAGVSQSPRYKVTKRGQDVTLRCDPISSHATLYWYQQALGQGPEFLTYFNYEAQPDKSGLPSDRFSAERPEGSISTLTIQRTEQRDSAMYRCASRKTTGANTEAFFGQGTRLTVV.

This clone was seen more than once but under ten times. This rearrangement joins TRBV5-6 to TRBJ1-1; D call uncertain. V dropped 4 bases and J dropped 1 base, with 8 bases sitting between them. CDR1 is SGHDT and CDR2 is YYEEEE in the germline V gene. CDR3 length: 13 amino acids. CDR3 protein: CASSLDANTEAFF. In nucleotides, the CDR3 is TGTGCCAGCAGCCTTGACGCGAACACTGAAGCTTTCTTT. Full variable domain (rest looked up from reference TRBV5-6 and TRBJ1-1): DAGVTQSPTHLIKTRGQQVTLRCSPKSGHDTVSWYQQALGQGPQFIFQYYEEEERQRGNFPDRFSGHQFPNYSSELNVNALLLGDSALYLCASSLDANTEAFFGQGTRLTVV.